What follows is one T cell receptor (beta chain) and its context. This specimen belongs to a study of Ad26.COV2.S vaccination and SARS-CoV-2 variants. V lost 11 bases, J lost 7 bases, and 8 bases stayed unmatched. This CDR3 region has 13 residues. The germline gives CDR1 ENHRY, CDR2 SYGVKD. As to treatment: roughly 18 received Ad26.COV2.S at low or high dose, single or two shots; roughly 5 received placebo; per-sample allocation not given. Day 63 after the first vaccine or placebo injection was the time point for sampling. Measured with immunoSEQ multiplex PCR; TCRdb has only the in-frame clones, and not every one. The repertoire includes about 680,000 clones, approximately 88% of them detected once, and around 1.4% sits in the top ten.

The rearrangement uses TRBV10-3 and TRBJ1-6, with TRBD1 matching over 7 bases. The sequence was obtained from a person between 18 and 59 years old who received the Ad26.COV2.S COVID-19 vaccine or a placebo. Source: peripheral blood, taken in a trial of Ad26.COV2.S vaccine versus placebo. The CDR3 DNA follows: TGTGCCGCCGGACAGGAGATAAATTCACCCCTCCACTTT. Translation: CAAGQEINSPLHF.